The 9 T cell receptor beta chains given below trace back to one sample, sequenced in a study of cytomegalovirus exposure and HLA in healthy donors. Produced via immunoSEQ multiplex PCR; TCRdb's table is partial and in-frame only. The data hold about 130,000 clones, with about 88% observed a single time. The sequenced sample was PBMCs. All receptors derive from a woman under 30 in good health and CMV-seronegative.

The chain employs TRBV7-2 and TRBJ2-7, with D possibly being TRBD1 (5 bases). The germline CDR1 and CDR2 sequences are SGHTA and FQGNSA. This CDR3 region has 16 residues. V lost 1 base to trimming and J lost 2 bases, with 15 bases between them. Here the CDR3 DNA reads TGTGCCAGCAGCTTAGAAGGGGCTGTAGGTGCCTACGAGCAGTACTTC. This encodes CASSLEGAVGAYEQYF.

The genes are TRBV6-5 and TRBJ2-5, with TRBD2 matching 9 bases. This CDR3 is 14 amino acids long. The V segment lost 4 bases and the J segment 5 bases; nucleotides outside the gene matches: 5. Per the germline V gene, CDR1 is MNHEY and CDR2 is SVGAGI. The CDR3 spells CASSCGGGAETQYF. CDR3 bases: TGTGCCAGCAGTTGCGGCGGGGGGGCCGAGACCCAGTACTTC.

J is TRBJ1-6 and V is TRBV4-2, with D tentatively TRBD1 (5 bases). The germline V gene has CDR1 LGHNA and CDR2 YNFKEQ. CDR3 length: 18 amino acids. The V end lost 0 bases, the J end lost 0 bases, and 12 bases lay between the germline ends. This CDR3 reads CASSQDGGIYSYNSPLHF. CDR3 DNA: TGTGCCAGCAGCCAAGATGGGGGGATTTACTCCTATAATTCACCCCTCCACTTT.

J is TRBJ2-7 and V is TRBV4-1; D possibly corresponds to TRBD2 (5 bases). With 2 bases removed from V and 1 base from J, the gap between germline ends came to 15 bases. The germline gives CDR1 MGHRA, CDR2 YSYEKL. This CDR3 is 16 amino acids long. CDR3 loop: CASSQFEADLSYEQYF. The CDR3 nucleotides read TGCGCCAGCAGCCAATTTGAAGCGGATTTATCCTACGAGCAGTACTTC.

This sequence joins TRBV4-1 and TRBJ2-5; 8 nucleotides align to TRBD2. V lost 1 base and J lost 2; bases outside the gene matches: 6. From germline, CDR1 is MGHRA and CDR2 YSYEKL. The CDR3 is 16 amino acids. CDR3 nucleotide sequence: TGCGCCAGCAGCCAAGTCGGCGGGGGGTCACAAGAGACCCAGTACTTC. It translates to CASSQVGGGSQETQYF.

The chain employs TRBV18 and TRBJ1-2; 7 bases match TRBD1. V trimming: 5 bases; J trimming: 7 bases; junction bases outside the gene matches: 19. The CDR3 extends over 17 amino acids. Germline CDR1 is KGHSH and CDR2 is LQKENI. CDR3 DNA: TGTGCCAGCTCATCCCTTGACAGGGTCTCTTCTAAGTTTGGCTACACCTTC. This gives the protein CASSSLDRVSSKFGYTF.

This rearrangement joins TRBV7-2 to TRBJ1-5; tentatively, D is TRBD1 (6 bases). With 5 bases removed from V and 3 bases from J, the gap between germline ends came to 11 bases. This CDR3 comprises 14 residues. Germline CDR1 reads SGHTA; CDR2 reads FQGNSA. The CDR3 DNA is TGTGCCAGCAGCGTAACAGGGTTCAATCAGCCCCAGCATTTT. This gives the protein CASSVTGFNQPQHF.

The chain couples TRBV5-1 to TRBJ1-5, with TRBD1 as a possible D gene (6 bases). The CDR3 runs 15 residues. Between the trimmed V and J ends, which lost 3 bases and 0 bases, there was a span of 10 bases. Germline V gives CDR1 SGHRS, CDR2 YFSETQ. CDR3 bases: TGCGCCAGCAGCTGGCAGGGGAGTAGCAATCAGCCCCAGCATTTT. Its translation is CASSWQGSSNQPQHF.

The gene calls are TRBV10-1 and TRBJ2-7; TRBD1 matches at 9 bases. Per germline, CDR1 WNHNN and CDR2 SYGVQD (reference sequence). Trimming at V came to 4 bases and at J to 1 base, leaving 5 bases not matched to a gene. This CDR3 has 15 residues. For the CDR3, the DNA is TGCGCCAGCAGTGGGACCGGGACAGGGTCCTACGAGCAGTACTTC. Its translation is CASSGTGTGSYEQYF.